These 8 T cell receptor beta chains were sequenced from one sample in a study of cytomegalovirus exposure and HLA in healthy donors. PCR amplification relied on 60 Vbeta primers (plus 13 Jbeta primers). The method was immunoSEQ multiplex PCR; TCRdb's version includes in-frame clones alone and lacks a portion of them. The sample includes tens of thousands of clones, approximately 79% of them seen just once. The sequenced material came from PBMCs. These receptors were obtained from a man in his thirties or forties in good health and CMV-seronegative.

The V and J genes are TRBV4-3 and TRBJ2-7, with 13 bases that match TRBD2. Germline V gives CDR1 LGHNA, CDR2 YSLEER. Trimming cost V 0 bases and J 7 bases; bases outside gene matches: 6. The CDR3 consists of 16 residues. The CDR3 region is CASSQDTSGGAGEQYF. For the CDR3, the DNA is TGCGCCAGCAGCCAAGACACTAGCGGGGGGGCCGGAGAGCAGTACTTC.

In its sample, this clone was seen once. The V and J genes are TRBV13 and TRBJ1-2; D is uncertain. This CDR3 has 13 residues. V lost 6 bases and J lost 2, with 10 bases in between. Germline lookup yields CDR1 PRHDT and CDR2 FYEKMQ (reference sequence). The CDR3 loop is CASRLQLNYGYTF. As DNA, the CDR3 is TGTGCCAGCAGATTACAACTCAACTATGGCTACACCTTC.

This rearrangement joins TRBV30 to TRBJ1-2; D is undetermined. The length of the CDR3 is 15 residues. Trimming left V 3 bases short and J 0 bases short, with 14 bases between. Germline-derived CDR1 and CDR2 are GTSNPN and SVGIG (reference sequence). DNA of the CDR3: TGTGCCTGGAGCCGAAGGGAGCGCACTAACTATGGCTACACCTTC. Translating gives CAWSRRERTNYGYTF.

This clone was counted only a few times. The chain carries TRBV5-1 and TRBJ2-5, with TRBD1 as a possible D gene (6 bases). From germline, CDR1 is SGHRS and CDR2 YFSETQ. V dropped 2 bases and J dropped 3 bases, with 26 bases sitting between them. The CDR3 is 19 amino acids. This chain's CDR3 is CASSLDRQAALSREETQYF. CDR3 bases: TGCGCCAGCAGCTTAGATCGACAGGCCGCATTGAGTCGGGAAGAGACCCAGTACTTC.

This sequence joins TRBV29-1 and TRBJ2-5; D remains unclear. Deletions cut 3 bases from V and 4 bases from J, with 15 bases between. The germline gives CDR1 SQVTM, CDR2 ANQGSEA. The CDR3 spans 14 residues. For the CDR3, the DNA is TGCAGCGTTGACTTCAGTCCCTTAAGAGAGACCCAGTACTTC. Translation gives CSVDFSPLRETQYF.

The chain carries TRBV23-1 and TRBJ2-7; maybe TRBD2 (5 bases). TRBV23-1 is recorded as an ORF, its role being uncertain. This CDR3 has 17 amino acids. V was clipped by 0 bases and J by 0 bases, with 15 bases between them. CDR3 loop: CASSQSRAKRRSYEQYF. The CDR3 DNA reads as TGCGCCAGCAGTCAATCGAGGGCAAAGAGACGCTCCTACGAGCAGTACTTC.

This chain connects TRBV28 to TRBJ1-4; 7 bases are a match to TRBD1. The trim removed 6 bases at V and 7 bases at J, leaving 11 bases unmatched. The CDR3 runs 15 residues. CDR1 MDHEN and CDR2 SYDVKM come from the germline V gene. The CDR3 reads CASRPGQDHVEKLFF. CDR3 DNA: TGTGCCAGCAGACCAGGACAGGACCACGTTGAAAAACTGTTTTTT.

The V gene is TRBV18, the J gene TRBJ1-1; 7 bases match TRBD1. The ends lost 3 bases at V and 8 bases at J; junction bases unmatched: 15. CDR3 length equals 16 residues. From germline, CDR1 is KGHSH and CDR2 LQKENI. The CDR3 reads CASSPTNRQGRTEAFF. The DNA of the CDR3 is TGTGCCAGCTCACCCACGAATCGACAGGGACGAACGGAAGCTTTCTTT.